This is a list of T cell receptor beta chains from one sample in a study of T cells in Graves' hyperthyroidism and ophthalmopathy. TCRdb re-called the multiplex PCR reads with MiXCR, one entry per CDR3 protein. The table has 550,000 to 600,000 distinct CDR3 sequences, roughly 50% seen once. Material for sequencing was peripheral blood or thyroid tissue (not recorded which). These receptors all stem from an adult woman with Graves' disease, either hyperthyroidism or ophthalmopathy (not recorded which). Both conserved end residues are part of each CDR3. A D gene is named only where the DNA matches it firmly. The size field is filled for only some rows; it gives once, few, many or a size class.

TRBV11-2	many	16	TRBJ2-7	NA	TGTGCCAGCAGCTTAGGGTCGGGACTCGGTTTTATCAAGCAGTACTTC	CASSLGSGLGFIKQYF
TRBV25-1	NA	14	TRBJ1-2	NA	TGTGCCAGCATGGGTAGTCGAAAGGACTATGGCTACACCTTC	CASMGSRKDYGYTF
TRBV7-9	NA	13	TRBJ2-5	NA	TGTGCCAGCAGCTCCATCGCAGGAGAGACCCAGTACTTC	CASSSIAGETQYF
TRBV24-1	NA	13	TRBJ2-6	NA	TGTGCCACCAGCGGGTTTGGGGCCAACGTCCTGACTTTC	CATSGFGANVLTF
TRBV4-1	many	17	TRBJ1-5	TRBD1	TGCGCCAGCAGTCTACTACCGGACAGGGTGGGCAATCAGCCCCAGCATTTT	CASSLLPDRVGNQPQHF
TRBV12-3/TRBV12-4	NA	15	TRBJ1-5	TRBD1	TGTGCCAGCAGCCCGAGGACAGGGGTCAATCAGCCCCAGCATTTT	CASSPRTGVNQPQHF
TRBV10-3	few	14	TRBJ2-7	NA	TGTGCCATCACCAGAGGGGCGGGATCATACGAGCAGTACTTC	CAITRGAGSYEQYF
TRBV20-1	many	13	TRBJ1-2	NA	TGCAGTGCTAGACCAGGGGATGGGTATGGCTACACCTTC	CSARPGDGYGYTF
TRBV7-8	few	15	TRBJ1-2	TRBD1	TGTGCCAGCAGCACAACAGGGGGCGTCTATCATGGCTACACCTTC	CASSTTGGVYHGYTF
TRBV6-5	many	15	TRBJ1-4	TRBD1	TGTGCCAGCAGGCCCCAGGGGGCAACTAATGAAAAACTGTTTTTT	CASRPQGATNEKLFF
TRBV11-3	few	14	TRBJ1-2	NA	TGTGCCAGCACCCTGACAGGAGTTAACTATGGCTACACCTTC	CASTLTGVNYGYTF
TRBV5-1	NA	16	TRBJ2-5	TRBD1	TGCGCCAGCAGCTTGGGGACAGGGGGCTTTGGAGAGACCCAGTACTTC	CASSLGTGGFGETQYF
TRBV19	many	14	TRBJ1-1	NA	TGTGCCAGTTCCCTCTGGGACGTGAACACTGAAGCTTTCTTT	CASSLWDVNTEAFF
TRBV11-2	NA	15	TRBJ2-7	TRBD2	TGTGCCAGCAGCCCAACTAGCGGGAGGGTCTACGAGCAGTACTTC	CASSPTSGRVYEQYF
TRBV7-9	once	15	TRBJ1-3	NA	TGTGCCAGCAGCTCGGATCTAGATGCTGGAAACACCATATATTTT	CASSSDLDAGNTIYF
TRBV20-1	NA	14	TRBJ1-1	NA	TGCAGTGCTAGAGAGGGGGGGCGAAACACTGAAGCTTTCTTT	CSAREGGRNTEAFF
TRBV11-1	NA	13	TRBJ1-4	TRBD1	TGTGCCAGTTCCGGGACAGGGGTTGAAAAACTGTTCTTT	CASSGTGVEKLFF
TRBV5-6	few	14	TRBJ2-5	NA	TGTGCCAGCAGCTCCTACGTGGGGGGAGAGACCCAGTACTTC	CASSSYVGGETQYF
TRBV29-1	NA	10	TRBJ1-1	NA	TGCAGCTTTGGGGTGACTGAAGCTTTCTTT	CSFGVTEAFF
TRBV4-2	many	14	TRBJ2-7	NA	TGTGCCAGCAGCCAAGTTGTGGGATCCCGCGAGCAGTACTTC	CASSQVVGSREQYF
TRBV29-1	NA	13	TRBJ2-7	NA	TGCAGCGTTGAGTCGGAGGTTAACTACGAGCAGTACTTC	CSVESEVNYEQYF
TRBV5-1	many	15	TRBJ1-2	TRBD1	TGCGCCAGCAAGTCAGAGACAGGGAGTCACTATGGCTACACCTTC	CASKSETGSHYGYTF
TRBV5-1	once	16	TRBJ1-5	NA	TGCGCCAGCAGCTTGGAGGTTTGGGAGTACGAGCAGCCCCAGCATTTT	CASSLEVWEYEQPQHF
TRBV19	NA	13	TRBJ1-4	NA	TGTGCCAGTGGACGTGCCGGGGCTGAAAAACTGTTTTTT	CASGRAGAEKLFF
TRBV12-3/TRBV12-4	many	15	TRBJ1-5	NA	TGTGCCAGCAGAAAAGGACATGGGGACAATCAGCCCCAGCATTTT	CASRKGHGDNQPQHF
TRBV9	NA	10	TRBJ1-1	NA	TGTGCCGGACAGAATCCTGAAGCTTTCTTT	CAGQNPEAFF
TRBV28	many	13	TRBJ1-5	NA	TGTGCCAGCAGTTTACCCCCCGACCAGCCCCAGCATTTT	CASSLPPDQPQHF
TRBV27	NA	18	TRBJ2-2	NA	TGTGCCAGCAGTCCCAGGATTGATGGCAGGGCGACCACCGGGGAGCTGTTTTTT	CASSPRIDGRATTGELFF
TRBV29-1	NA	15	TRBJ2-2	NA	TGCAGCGTTGCCCTCGTGGGGTCGAACACCGGGGAGCTGTTTTTT	CSVALVGSNTGELFF
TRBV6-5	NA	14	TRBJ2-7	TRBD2	TGTGCCAGCAGACTAGCGGGAGGGCCCGGGGAGCAGTACTTC	CASRLAGGPGEQYF
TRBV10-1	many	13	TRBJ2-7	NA	TGCGCCAGCAGTGAGACAGGGAGGGTTGAGAAGTACTTC	CASSETGRVEKYF
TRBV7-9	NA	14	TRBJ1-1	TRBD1	TGTGCCAGCAGCTTATCCCACAGGGGCACTGAAGCTTTCTTT	CASSLSHRGTEAFF
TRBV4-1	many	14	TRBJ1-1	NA	TGCGCCAGCAGCCAACGACCGGGAAGGACTGAAGCTTTCTTT	CASSQRPGRTEAFF